Following are 8 T cell receptor beta chains from one sample sequenced in a study of cytomegalovirus exposure and HLA in healthy donors. Primers: 60 Vbeta forward and 13 Jbeta reverse. Sequencing was performed with immunoSEQ multiplex PCR; in TCRdb, only in-frame clones are kept and a portion is missing. Its clone listing holds 75,000 to 100,000 clones. Specimen: PBMCs. The receptors derive from a woman aged 55-69 years in good health and CMV-seronegative.

The gene calls are TRBV27 and TRBJ2-5; TRBD2 agrees at 9 bases. The DNA end lines up better with TRBJ2-7; the J call may be wrong. This CDR3 has 15 amino acids. From germline, CDR1 is MNHEY and CDR2 SMNVEV (reference sequence). CDR3 in amino acids: CASSPLGTSPREQYF. The CDR3 bases are TGTGCCAGCAGTCCCTTAGGGACTAGCCCGCGCGAGCAGTACTTC.

The chain employs TRBV5-3 and TRBJ1-2; D is possibly TRBD1 (6 bases). TRBV5-3 is an open reading frame whose function is uncertain. The CDR3 totals 15 residues. V was pared by 0 bases and J by 8 bases, with 17 bases between. The CDR3, as DNA: TGTGCCAGAAGCTTGGCAAGCAGGGGCCAGGAGGGCTACACCTTC. This encodes CARSLASRGQEGYTF.

This rearrangement joins TRBV29-1 to TRBJ2-3, with a possible D match to TRBD2 (5 bases). This CDR3 is built from 11 residues. The germline CDR1 and CDR2 sequences are SQVTM and ANQGSEA. The germline V and J ends were trimmed by 4 bases and 3 bases, with 5 bases remaining between them. This chain's CDR3 is CSVGETDTQYF. The CDR3 coding sequence is TGCAGCGTTGGGGAGACAGATACGCAGTATTTT.

The chain combines TRBV6-1 with TRBJ1-2; TRBD1 might be the D (6 bases). Deletions cut 7 bases from V and 1 base from J, with 13 bases between. This CDR3 has 14 residues. The germline CDR1 and CDR2 sequences are MNHNS and SASEGT. This CDR3 is CASIKTGVNYGYTF. The CDR3 region has the DNA TGTGCCAGCATCAAGACAGGTGTTAACTATGGCTACACCTTC.

The chain combines TRBV5-1 with TRBJ1-1, with 7 bases aligning to TRBD1. This CDR3 has 15 residues. Germline V gene data show CDR1 as SGHRS and CDR2 as YFSETQ. The junction had 5 bases not matched to a gene; V was cut back by 0 bases and J by 3 bases. CDR3: CASSLGTGAYTEAFF. As DNA, the CDR3 is TGCGCCAGCAGCTTGGGAACAGGGGCGTACACTGAAGCTTTCTTT. The whole variable domain, remainder taken from reference TRBV5-1 and TRBJ1-1, is KAGVTQTPRYLIKTRGQQVTLSCSPISGHRSVSWYQQTPGQGLQFLFEYFSETQRNKGNFPGRFSGRQFSNSRSEMNVSTLELGDSALYLCASSLGTGAYTEAFFGQGTRLTVV.

The chain is built from TRBV5-4 and TRBJ2-6; no clear D. V shed 7 bases and J shed 4 bases, with 9 bases lying between them. Looked up from germline, CDR1 is SGHNT and CDR2 is YYREEE (reference sequence). There are 13 residues in the CDR3. CDR3 DNA sequence: TGTGCCAGCTCGGTTTCCGGGGCCAACGTCCTGACTTTC. Its protein is CASSVSGANVLTF.

This sequence joins TRBV20-1 and TRBJ2-3, with no clear D. The V and J ends lost 1 base and 4 bases respectively, with 3 bases between them. In germline, CDR1 is DFQATT, CDR2 SNEGSKA (reference sequence). This CDR3 region has 11 residues. CDR3: CSARAPDTQYF. The CDR3 nucleotides read TGCAGTGCTAGAGCTCCAGATACGCAGTATTTT.

The V and J genes are TRBV15 and TRBJ2-5; 7 bases align to TRBD1. Germline CDR1 and CDR2: LNHNV and YYDKDF (reference sequence). Trimming removed 1 base from V and 3 bases from J; junction bases left unmatched: 5. CDR3 size: 15 residues. The DNA for the CDR3 is TGTGCCACCAGCAGAGCCGGGACAGTGGAAGAGACCCAGTACTTC. Amino acid sequence: CATSRAGTVEETQYF.